The 13 T cell receptor beta chains presented below share a single source sample, sequenced in a study of blood T cells in healthy people across ages. A sample-barcoded 5' primer and a J-beta primer mix were used in a second PCR of roughly 6 to 11 cycles. TCRdb itself ran the 5' RACE reads through MiXCR, one entry per CDR3 protein. The table has about 1.8 million distinct CDR3 sequences, about 50% seen once. The sequenced material came from blood. These TCRs come from a woman in her forties in good health.

The J gene is TRBJ2-5, the V gene TRBV6-5, with D unresolved. Trimming removed 2 bases from V and 2 bases from J, with 9 bases in between. The CDR3 is 14 amino acids. From germline, CDR1 is MNHEY and CDR2 SVGAGI. The CDR3 loop reads CASSYAPEQETQYF. The CDR3 nucleotides read TGTGCCAGCAGTTACGCCCCTGAACAAGAGACCCAGTACTTC.

The chain has TRBV7-9 and TRBJ2-3; the match to TRBD2 covers 7 bases. Germline V gives CDR1 SEHNR, CDR2 FQNEAQ (reference sequence). Germline trimming cut 0 bases from V and 0 bases from J; bases unmatched to any gene: 9. The CDR3 extends over 18 amino acids. The CDR3 reads CASSLASGTISSTDTQYF. In nucleotides, the CDR3 is TGTGCCAGCAGCTTAGCGTCCGGGACTATCTCTAGCACAGATACGCAGTATTTT.

The chain combines TRBV10-3 with TRBJ2-1; D is perhaps TRBD1 (6 bases). Germline CDR1 and CDR2: ENHRY and SYGVKD. V was pared by 0 bases and J by 13 bases, with 13 bases between. The CDR3 runs 13 residues. In DNA form, the CDR3 reads TGTGCCATCAGTGAGTCGGATCGAGGGGGACAGTTCTTC. It encodes CAISESDRGGQFF.

The chain links TRBV7-2 to TRBJ2-1, with D perhaps matching TRBD2 (6 bases). The CDR3 is made up of 13 amino acids. Germline CDR1 reads SGHTA; CDR2 reads FQGNSA. Trimming took off 5 bases at V and 9 bases at J, with 14 bases between the two ends. In nucleotides, the CDR3 is TGTGCCAGCAGCACCCCCTTCGGGGGTGAGCAGTTCTTC. Translation: CASSTPFGGEQFF.

This clonotype has a single count. The chain couples TRBV7-9 to TRBJ2-3; 12 nucleotides match TRBD2. The CDR3 is made up of 19 amino acids. Trimming cost V 1 base and J 0 bases; bases outside gene matches: 8. Germline V lookup: CDR1 SEHNR, CDR2 FQNEAQ (reference sequence). In DNA form, the CDR3 reads TGTGCCAGCAGCTTAGGGCCGGGACTAGCGGGTCTAAGCACAGATACGCAGTATTTT. Amino acid sequence: CASSLGPGLAGLSTDTQYF. The full variable domain, rest sourced from reference TRBV7-9 and TRBJ2-3, is DTGVSQNPRHKITKRGQNVTFRCDPISEHNRLYWYRQTLGQGPEFLTYFQNEAQLEKSRLLSDRFSAERPKGSFSTLEIQRTEQGDSAMYLCASSLGPGLAGLSTDTQYFGPGTRLTVL.

In its sample, this clonotype was seen a few times. The chain recombines TRBV4-1 with TRBJ2-1; 9 bases are shared with TRBD1. V shed 4 bases and J 7 bases; nucleotides not matched to a gene: 8. This CDR3 region has 15 residues. The V gene's germline CDR1 is MGHRA and CDR2 YSYEKL. For the CDR3, the DNA is TGCGCCAGCAGCCGAGGGACAGGGAGGTTTAATGAGCAGTTCTTC. Residues: CASSRGTGRFNEQFF.

The V gene is TRBV5-1, the J gene TRBJ1-1; maybe TRBD1 (5 bases). CDR3 length: 13 residues. The V end was cut by 4 bases, the J end by 4 bases, with 11 bases between. The germline CDR1 and CDR2 sequences are SGHRS and YFSETQ. In nucleotides, the CDR3 is TGCGCCAGCAGCCCCGGGACGAGCACTGAAGCTTTCTTT. It is translated as CASSPGTSTEAFF.

V usage is TRBV12-3 or TRBV12-4 and J usage is TRBJ2-3; perhaps TRBD2 as D (6 bases). The CDR3 is made up of 14 amino acids. Trimming removed 10 bases from V and 4 bases from J, with 18 bases in between. DNA for the CDR3: TGTGCCACCTCACGGGGGAGTAGGGCAGATACGCAGTATTTT. This encodes CATSRGSRADTQYF.

For this clonotype: The junction and the germline gene differ at one end; a read error may be behind it. This chain's CDR3 is CARSLGLDTQYF. Written as DNA, the CDR3 is TGTGCCAGAAGCTTAGGCCTAGATACGCAGTATTTT. V is TRBV7-2 and J is TRBJ2-3; no definite D call. CDR1 and CDR2 (germline): SGHTA, FQGNSA. The CDR3 runs 12 residues.

The chain couples TRBV2 to TRBJ2-3, with D uncertain. The CDR3 consists of 16 residues. The germline V gene encodes CDR1 SNHLY and CDR2 FYNNEI. Deletions cut 7 bases from V and 3 bases from J, with 20 bases between. The CDR3 is CASKKGRALWTDTQYF. For the CDR3, the DNA is TGTGCCAGCAAAAAGGGTCGAGCGTTGTGGACAGATACGCAGTATTTT.

This clonotype was picked up a small number of times. This chain joins TRBV20-1 and TRBJ1-5, with D possibly matching TRBD1 (5 bases). The CDR3 covers 14 residues. Germline-derived CDR1 and CDR2 are DFQATT and SNEGSKA (reference sequence). Trimming left V 1 base short and J 1 base short, with 8 bases between. CDR3 sequence (DNA): TGCAGTGCTAGAGTCGGGGGGAGCAATCAGCCCCAGCATTTT. Translation: CSARVGGSNQPQHF.

This chain connects TRBV4-1 to TRBJ1-4, with TRBD1 matching 7 bases. CDR3 length equals 18 residues. Trimming took 4 bases from V and 0 from J; bases not matched to a gene: 11. Looked up from germline, CDR1 is MGHRA and CDR2 is YSYEKL. CDR3 nucleotides: TGCGCCAGCAGCCTAGGGACAGAACTCCGACCAACTAATGAAAAACTGTTTTTT. It codes for CASSLGTELRPTNEKLFF.

V and J are TRBV28 and TRBJ2-3; tentatively, D is TRBD2 (7 bases). V was pared by 6 bases and J by 0 bases, with 25 bases between. This CDR3 comprises 19 residues. Germline assignment: CDR1 MDHEN and CDR2 SYDVKM. The CDR3 DNA is TGTGCCAGCAGCTTTCCTGGGAGGCGGGGGCCTTATAGCACAGATACGCAGTATTTT. Protein sequence: CASSFPGRRGPYSTDTQYF.